Shown below are 13 T cell receptor beta chains from a single sample sequenced in a study of graft-versus-host responses after intestinal transplantation. Labeling with CFSE marked roughly 200,000 responder cells, which were plated with roughly 200,000 irradiated, violet-dye-labeled stimulator cells. The protocol was immunoSEQ multiplex PCR, while the TCRdb copy is restricted to in-frame clones and leaves out a portion. This repertoire shows 20,000 to 25,000 clones, roughly 33% found once; its top ten account for roughly 9.8%. The source material was alloreactive CD8+ T cells from a mixed lymphocyte reaction culture, sampled before intestinal transplant. Noted subset: CFSE-low proliferating T cells sorted from roughly 6-day pre-transplant mixed lymphocyte reaction (GvH or HvG direction). The receptors originated from a human patient who received an intestinal transplant.

This clone was detected a few times. The chain links TRBV6-6 to TRBJ2-7; D gene ambiguous. CDR3 length: 12 residues. CDR1 and CDR2 from the germline V gene are MNHNY and SVGAGI (reference sequence). The V end was cut by 6 bases, the J end by 2 bases, with 8 bases between. In DNA, the CDR3 is TGTGCCAGCAGCTATCATACCTACGAGCAGTACTTC. This sequence encodes CASSYHTYEQYF.

V usage is TRBV2 and J usage is TRBJ2-2; either TRBD1 or TRBD2 may supply D (6 bases each). CDR1 is SNHLY and CDR2 is FYNNEI in the germline V gene. This CDR3 contains 17 residues. V gave up 6 bases and J gave up 7 bases, with 24 bases separating them. The CDR3 sequence: CASRTSPETGLFGELFF. CDR3 coding DNA: TGTGCCAGCAGGACTAGTCCCGAGACAGGCCTCTTCGGGGAGCTGTTTTTT.

CDR3 in amino acids: CAWSVFRGRVPYTDTQYF. As DNA, the CDR3 is TGTGCCTGGAGTGTATTTCGCGGGAGAGTTCCATATACAGATACGCAGTATTTT. This chain links TRBV30 with TRBJ2-3; 7 bases line up with TRBD2. The CDR3 has 18 residues. V was clipped by 0 bases and J by 3 bases; unmatched bases: 15. Germline lookup yields CDR1 GTSNPN and CDR2 SVGIG (reference sequence). Variable domain in full (rest from reference TRBV30 and TRBJ2-3): SQTIHQWPATLVQPVGSPLSLECTVEGTSNPNLYWYRQAAGRGLQLLFYSVGIGQISSEVPQNLSASRPQDRQFILSSKKLLLSDSGFYLCAWSVFRGRVPYTDTQYFGPGTRLTVL.

This clone was seen more than once but under ten times. This chain uses TRBV11-3 with TRBJ2-7; tentative D call: TRBD1 (5 bases). CDR1 SGHNT and CDR2 YENEEA come from the germline V gene. V was shortened by 1 base and J by 3 bases, with 19 bases between the two germline ends. The CDR3 loop spans 17 amino acids. The CDR3, as DNA: TGTGCCAGCAGCTTAGGGCAGGGTGGATTCTATCACTACGAGCAGTACTTC. Translating gives CASSLGQGGFYHYEQYF.

This clone was counted only a few times. The V call is TRBV29-1, the J call TRBJ2-1; 11 bases line up with TRBD2. The CDR3 totals 16 residues. Losses at the gene ends were 1 base for V and 6 bases for J; bases not matched to a gene: 8. Germline V gene sequence: CDR1 SQVTM, CDR2 ANQGSEA. CDR3 sequence: CSVEGLSGRAINEQFF. The CDR3 nucleotides are TGCAGCGTTGAAGGACTTAGCGGGAGGGCCATCAATGAGCAGTTCTTC.

The chain carries TRBV5-4 and TRBJ2-5; perhaps TRBD2 as D (5 bases). The V end was cut by 2 bases, the J end by 4 bases, with 9 bases between. This CDR3 spans 13 amino acids. Germline CDR1 reads SGHNT; CDR2 reads YYREEE (reference sequence). CDR3 nucleotide sequence: TGTGCCAGCAGCTTCCATGGAGGAGAGACCCAGTACTTC. Translating it yields CASSFHGGETQYF.

The chain employs TRBV15 and TRBJ2-2; 14 bases align to TRBD2. V dropped 5 bases and J dropped 6; count of bases not matched to a gene: 2. Germline loops: CDR1 LNHNV, CDR2 YYDKDF (reference sequence). The CDR3 runs 15 residues. The CDR3 loop reads CATSGTSGSAGELFF. The DNA of the CDR3 is TGTGCCACCAGCGGGACTAGCGGGAGCGCCGGGGAGCTGTTTTTT. The complete variable domain, with remaining parts taken from reference TRBV15 and TRBJ2-2, reads DAMVIQNPRYQVTQFGKPVTLSCSQTLNHNVMYWYQQKSSQAPKLLFHYYDKDFNNEADTPDNFQSRRPNTSFCFLDIRSPGLGDTAMYLCATSGTSGSAGELFFGEGSRLTVL.

This clone was seen only once. The gene calls are TRBV15 and TRBJ2-1; unclear D gene. V lost 0 bases and J lost 10, with 4 bases in between. Germline lookup yields CDR1 LNHNV and CDR2 YYDKDF (reference sequence). This CDR3 is built from 11 residues. The CDR3 nucleotides read TGTGCCACCAGCAGAGACGGGGAGCAGTTCTTC. Protein: CATSRDGEQFF.

This clone was counted a few times. This sequence joins TRBV6-6 and TRBJ2-7; D not certain. The germline CDR1 and CDR2 sequences are MNHNY and SVGAGI (reference sequence). This CDR3 region has 8 residues. Here the CDR3 DNA reads TGTGGGAAGAACGAGCAGTACTTC. Protein sequence: CGKNEQYF.

This chain links TRBV4-2 with TRBJ1-3; a possible D gene is TRBD1 (6 bases). This CDR3 has 15 residues. Germline CDR1 and CDR2: LGHNA and YNFKEQ. V lost 2 bases to trimming and J lost 8 bases, with 16 bases between them. The CDR3 DNA reads TGTGCCAGCAGCCAACGGGCAGGGGCTCGAGACACCATATATTTT. It is translated as CASSQRAGARDTIYF.

This clone was observed a few times. This sequence joins TRBV2 and TRBJ2-3, with D tentatively TRBD1 or TRBD2 (5 bases each). Germline-derived CDR1 and CDR2 are SNHLY and FYNNEI. This CDR3 region has 13 residues. V was shortened by 8 bases and J by 1 base, with 10 bases between the two germline ends. CDR3 residues: CASVGTRTDTQYF. CDR3 nucleotides: TGTGCCAGCGTAGGGACCCGCACAGATACGCAGTATTTT.

A few counts support this clone. The chain uses TRBV4-1 and TRBJ2-7, with D maybe TRBD2 (5 bases). The CDR3 has 13 residues. The germline V gene encodes CDR1 MGHRA and CDR2 YSYEKL. Trimming cost V 2 bases and J 1 base, with 6 bases left between them. In DNA, the CDR3 is TGCGCCAGCAGCCAATCGGGATCCTACGAGCAGTACTTC. It translates to CASSQSGSYEQYF.

This clone was observed a few times. This sequence joins TRBV6-5 and TRBJ2-7; 8 nucleotides agree with TRBD1. Germline CDR1 reads MNHEY; CDR2 reads SVGAGI. The CDR3 spans 15 residues. V gave up 2 bases and J gave up 3 bases; unmatched junction bases: 6. CDR3 residues: CASSYGDRPYYEQYF. DNA for the CDR3: TGTGCCAGCAGTTACGGGGACAGGCCTTACTACGAGCAGTACTTC.